The rows below give T cell receptor beta chains drawn from one sample of a study of T-cell reconstitution after alpha-beta-depleted transplantation in children. TCRdb ran MiXCR on the PCR reads and lists one entry per CDR3 protein. The sample consists of around 500,000 distinct CDR3 sequences, around 12% of them appearing once. This material consisted of PBMCs from the stem cell graft donor, taken from the stem cell graft. The receptors were gathered from a human donor who donated a stem cell graft to a child with combined immunodeficiency. Both conserved end residues are part of each CDR3. D genes are given only for firm matches. Not all rows give a size; the values are once, few, many and, for expanded clones, a class.

TRBV4-3,many,-,TRBJ2-1,CASSPAHYSSYNEQFF,TGCGCCAGCAGTCCGGCCCACTACTCTTCCTACAATGAGCAGTTCTTC
TRBV11-2,few,TRBD2,TRBJ2-1,CASSLDLGDWGEGEQFF,TGTGCCAGCAGCTTAGATTTGGGAGACTGGGGGGAGGGTGAGCAGTTCTTC
TRBV12-3/TRBV12-4,few,-,TRBJ1-2,CASSLFRLSDYGYTF,TGTGCCAGCAGTTTATTCAGGTTATCGGACTATGGCTACACCTTC
TRBV24-1,many,-,TRBJ2-2,CATSDPQTPIPGELFF,TGTGCCACCAGTGATCCGCAGACACCCATTCCCGGGGAGCTGTTTTTT
TRBV7-2,many,-,TRBJ2-1,CASSSAGAAYNEQFF,TGTGCCAGCAGCTCGGCAGGGGCAGCTTACAATGAGCAGTTCTTC
TRBV21-1,few,-,TRBJ1-6,CASTQTGPRSPLHF,TGTGCCAGCACCCAGACAGGGCCCAGGTCACCCCTCCACTTT
TRBV7-9,few,-,TRBJ1-6,CASSYTGLSPLHF,TGTGCCAGCAGCTATACAGGGCTTTCACCCCTCCACTTT
TRBV6-5,few,TRBD1,TRBJ2-5,CASSYRDSEETQYF,TGTGCCAGCAGTTACCGGGACAGCGAAGAGACCCAGTACTTC
TRBV11-2,few,-,TRBJ2-3,CASSFRVMRTTDTQYF,TGTGCCAGCAGCTTCAGGGTCATGAGGACCACAGATACGCAGTATTTT
TRBV7-2,few,TRBD1,TRBJ1-2,CASSLERQGTNGYTF,TGTGCCAGCAGCTTAGAGAGACAGGGTACAAATGGCTACACCTTC
TRBV12-3/TRBV12-4,many,TRBD1,TRBJ2-1,CASSSDRGPVNEQFF,TGTGCCAGCAGTTCTGACAGGGGGCCGGTGAATGAGCAGTTCTTC
TRBV5-6,many,TRBD1,TRBJ2-5,CASSLKTGGETQYF,TGTGCCAGCAGCTTGAAGACAGGGGGAGAGACCCAGTACTTC
TRBV5-1,few,-,TRBJ2-5,CASSLDSSRPRDQYF,TGCGCCAGCAGCCTGGACAGCTCTCGCCCTCGGGACCAGTACTTC
TRBV7-2,many,-,TRBJ1-1,CASSPPIALNTEAFF,TGTGCCAGCAGCCCACCTATCGCCCTGAACACTGAAGCTTTCTTT
TRBV3-1,many,-,TRBJ1-2,CASSHGDLYGYTF,TGTGCCAGCAGCCATGGGGACCTCTATGGCTACACCTTC
TRBV4-3,many,TRBD2,TRBJ2-5,CASSQESGSETQYF,TGCGCCAGCAGCCAAGAGAGCGGGAGTGAGACCCAGTACTTC
TRBV11-3,-,TRBD1,TRBJ2-7,CASSLGRNRGAQYF,TGTGCCAGCAGCTTAGGCCGGAACAGGGGAGCGCAGTACTTC
TRBV20-1,many,TRBD1,TRBJ1-5,CSAGTGSSNQPQHF,TGCAGTGCTGGGACAGGGTCGAGCAATCAGCCCCAGCATTTT
TRBV28,few,TRBD2,TRBJ2-2,CASSYTGLAGVSAGELFF,TGTGCCAGCAGTTACACGGGACTAGCGGGAGTATCTGCCGGGGAGCTGTTTTTT
TRBV7-6,-,-,TRBJ2-2,CASSPGGRLDLRWTGELFF,TGTGCCAGCAGCCCAGGGGGGCGACTAGACCTACGCTGGACCGGGGAGCTGTTTTTT
TRBV12-3/TRBV12-4,many,TRBD2,TRBJ2-2,CASRSGLAGGYSNTGELFF,TGTGCCAGCAGATCAGGACTAGCGGGGGGATATTCGAACACCGGGGAGCTGTTTTTT
TRBV11-2,few,-,TRBJ2-3,CASSLHVSPDTQYF,TGTGCCAGCAGCCTCCACGTCTCGCCCGATACGCAGTATTTT
TRBV11-2,-,TRBD2,TRBJ2-7,CASSLVLAAAGGLAEGYEQYF,TGTGCCAGCAGCTTAGTCCTAGCCGCAGCGGGAGGGCTTGCGGAAGGCTACGAGCAGTACTTC
TRBV20-1,-,-,TRBJ2-7,CSARGAPGAGYEQYF,TGCAGTGCTAGAGGGGCCCCTGGGGCGGGGTACGAGCAGTACTTC